A single sample gave rise to the 22 T cell receptor beta chains below, sequenced in a study of blood T cell repertoires in COVID-19. TCRdb's table, derived via immunoSEQ multiplex PCR, lists solely in-frame clones and lacks some. This table has under 350,000 clones, roughly nine tenths appearing once. The sequenced sample consisted of PBMCs or T cells enriched from blood (not recorded which). All receptors come from a middle-aged woman who had recovered from COVID-19.

V gene TRBV23-1 combines with J gene TRBJ1-1; possibly TRBD1 for D (5 bases). TRBV23-1 is identified as an open reading frame with a role that is uncertain. Trimming took 9 bases from V and 11 from J, leaving 7 bases between them. The CDR3 has 8 amino acids. This chain's CDR3 is CARKGAFF. The CDR3 coding sequence is TGCGCCAGAAAGGGGGCTTTCTTT.

CDR3 nucleotides: TGTGCCAGCAGCGTAGCTACCCCAGGGGCCCTCAGAGAGACCCAGTACTTC. Translating gives CASSVATPGALRETQYF. V usage is TRBV9 and J usage is TRBJ2-5, with a tentative D call TRBD1 (6 bases). Germline V gene data show CDR1 as SGDLS and CDR2 as YYNGEE. The CDR3 is 17 amino acids. The V end was cut by 0 bases, the J end by 4 bases, with 19 bases between.

This rearrangement joins TRBV5-1 to TRBJ1-4; 8 bases align to TRBD1. Germline assignment: CDR1 SGHRS and CDR2 YFSETQ. The length of the CDR3 is 16 residues. The V gene end was trimmed by 5 bases and the J gene end by 1 base; junction bases not matched to a gene: 7. The CDR3: CASSRGQGRTNEKLFF. DNA of the CDR3: TGCGCCAGCAGTCGCGGACAGGGACGAACTAATGAAAAACTGTTTTTT.

This clone appeared once. J is TRBJ1-2 and V is TRBV16; D may be TRBD1 (6 bases). This CDR3 is built from 13 residues. Germline loops: CDR1 KGHSY, CDR2 FQNENV. Trimming shortened V by 3 bases and J by 7 bases, and 12 bases separated the two germline ends. Here the CDR3 reads CASSQGTQAGYTF. CDR3 in DNA: TGTGCCAGCAGCCAGGGGACACAGGCTGGCTACACCTTC.

The chain links TRBV11-1 to TRBJ2-7, with no clear D. Germline CDR1 is SGHAT and CDR2 is FQDESV (reference sequence). This CDR3 region has 14 residues. Trimming pared 1 base from V and 2 bases from J, leaving 9 bases between. The CDR3 DNA is TGTGCCAGCAGCTTAGGCCGAAACACCTACGAGCAGTACTTC. Translating it yields CASSLGRNTYEQYF.

CDR3 sequence: CSVDGNTGGVSTDTQYF. CDR3 bases: TGCAGCGTTGATGGAAACACAGGGGGCGTGAGCACAGATACGCAGTATTTT. The chain employs TRBV29-1 and TRBJ2-3; TRBD1 matches at 9 bases. Germline CDR1 and CDR2: SQVTM and ANQGSEA. The CDR3 spans 17 residues. V lost 3 bases, J lost 0 bases, and 10 bases stayed unmatched.

V and J are TRBV7-9 and TRBJ2-1; 9 bases are shared with TRBD2. V lost 5 bases to trimming and J lost 8 bases; unmatched junction nucleotides: 10. The CDR3 is 15 amino acids. In germline, CDR1 is SEHNR, CDR2 FQNEAQ (reference sequence). The CDR3 DNA is TGTGCCAGCAGCCAAGGGCTAGCGGGGAACCATGAGCAGTTCTTC. This codes for CASSQGLAGNHEQFF.

The chain employs TRBV7-3 and TRBJ2-1, with 10 nucleotides matching TRBD2. Trimming took 1 base from V and 6 from J; bases not matched to a gene: 12. The CDR3 is 18 residues long. CDR1 and CDR2 (germline): SGHTA, FQGTGA. The CDR3 coding sequence is TGTGCCAGCAGCTTAATGAGAATAGCGGGGGGCAACTCCAATGAGCAGTTCTTC. Translating gives CASSLMRIAGGNSNEQFF.

V and J are TRBV9 and TRBJ1-2; D is perhaps TRBD1 (5 bases). The CDR3 has 15 residues. V lost 3 bases, J lost 4 bases, and 16 bases lay in between. Per the germline V gene, CDR1 is SGDLS and CDR2 is YYNGEE. The CDR3 DNA is TGTGCCAGCAGCGAGGGGCCCTCCCCGGGCTATGGCTACACCTTC. This gives the protein CASSEGPSPGYGYTF.

The V call is TRBV4-1, the J call TRBJ2-2; no firm D call. Deletions cut 2 bases from V and 8 bases from J, with 6 bases between. CDR1 and CDR2 (germline): MGHRA, YSYEKL. The CDR3 has 12 residues. The CDR3 is CASSQFPGELFF. CDR3 bases: TGCGCCAGCAGCCAATTCCCAGGGGAGCTGTTTTTT.

The V gene is TRBV19, the J gene TRBJ2-7, with TRBD1 identical over 7 bases. From germline, CDR1 is LNHDA and CDR2 SQIVND (reference sequence). Trimming at V came to 9 bases and at J to 5 bases, leaving 16 bases not matched to a gene. The CDR3 length is 15 residues. The CDR3 nucleotides are TGTGCCAGCGCAAATTACAAGACAGGGTACCACGAGCAGTACTTC. Translated, it gives CASANYKTGYHEQYF.

The gene calls are TRBV29-1 and TRBJ1-2; D possibly corresponds to TRBD1 (5 bases). Germline V lookup: CDR1 SQVTM, CDR2 ANQGSEA. This CDR3 is 14 amino acids long. Trimming stripped 2 bases from V and 4 bases from J, with 14 bases between. In DNA form, the CDR3 reads TGCAGCGTTGAACACCCGTACAGGAGCTATGGCTACACCTTC. This translates into CSVEHPYRSYGYTF.

The V gene is TRBV11-2, the J gene TRBJ2-5, with 10 nucleotides matching TRBD1. V was pared by 5 bases and J by 4 bases, with 7 bases of the junction left unmatched. This CDR3 contains 15 residues. Germline V lookup: CDR1 SGHAT, CDR2 FQNNGV. The CDR3 spells CASSPRQGAGETQYF. The DNA of the CDR3 is TGTGCCAGCAGCCCCCGACAGGGGGCTGGAGAGACCCAGTACTTC. Looking up the rest from reference TRBV11-2 and TRBJ2-5 gives the full variable domain: EAGVAQSPRYKIIEKRQSVAFWCNPISGHATLYWYQQILGQGPKLLIQFQNNGVVDDSQLPKDRFSAERLKGVDSTLKIQPAKLEDSAVYLCASSPRQGAGETQYFGPGTRLLVL.

In its sample, this clone was seen many times. This rearrangement joins TRBV18 to TRBJ2-2; 9 bases line up with TRBD2. This CDR3 is built from 16 residues. V dropped 3 bases and J dropped 5; count of bases not matched to a gene: 7. CDR1 and CDR2 from the germline V gene are KGHSH and LQKENI. DNA for the CDR3: TGTGCCAGCTCACCCCCTTCGAGCGGGGGGACCGGGGAGCTGTTTTTT. Its translation is CASSPPSSGGTGELFF.

The J gene is TRBJ2-5, the V gene TRBV3-1 (or the pseudogene TRBV3-2); possible D gene TRBD2, 6 bases. V gave up 2 bases and J gave up 4 bases, with 11 bases separating them. CDR3 length: 14 residues. Per the germline V gene, CDR1 is LGHDT and CDR2 is YNNKEL (reference sequence). CDR3 protein: CASSQRPGRETQYF. CDR3 coding DNA: TGTGCCAGCAGCCAACGACCCGGGAGAGAGACCCAGTACTTC.

V gene TRBV28 combines with J gene TRBJ1-3; TRBD1 matches 11 bases. The germline V gene encodes CDR1 MDHEN and CDR2 SYDVKM. The CDR3 runs 17 residues. J was trimmed by 0 bases and V by 5 bases; bases with no gene match: 6. CDR3 bases: TGTGCCAGCAGTCCACTGGGACAGGGGGGCTCTGGAAACACCATATATTTT. Its translation is CASSPLGQGGSGNTIYF.

This chain connects TRBV7-9 to TRBJ2-7; D not certain. Trimming took 5 bases from V and 6 from J, leaving 14 bases between them. Germline CDR1 SEHNR, CDR2 FQNEAQ (reference sequence). The CDR3 is 13 amino acids. CDR3 region: CASSEDIVREQYF. The CDR3 DNA sequence: TGTGCCAGCAGCGAAGACATAGTACGCGAGCAGTACTTC.

Details on this clone: The junction differs from germline at one of its ends, possibly a read error. The chain uses TRBV10-3 and TRBJ2-7; a possible D gene is TRBD2 (5 bases). The germline V gene has CDR1 ENHRY and CDR2 SYGVKD. This CDR3 is 8 amino acids long. The CDR3 DNA sequence: TGTGCCGCCTTCGGGGAAGGCTTC. Residues: CAAFGEGF.

The chain employs TRBV27 and TRBJ1-2, with 9 positions matching TRBD1. Germline V gene sequence: CDR1 MNHEY, CDR2 SMNVEV (reference sequence). V lost 2 bases, J lost 7 bases, and 5 bases stayed unmatched. The CDR3 runs 14 residues. The CDR3 protein is CASSLGQGSGGYTF. CDR3 in DNA: TGTGCCAGCAGTTTAGGACAGGGGAGTGGTGGCTACACCTTC.

This CDR3 reads CAWSVLTQGAGGYTF. The DNA for the CDR3 is TGTGCCTGGAGCGTCCTAACTCAGGGGGCGGGTGGCTACACCTTC. This sequence joins TRBV30 and TRBJ1-2, with 8 bases identical to TRBD1. Germline V gene sequence: CDR1 GTSNPN, CDR2 SVGIG (reference sequence). CDR3 size: 15 residues. The V gene end was trimmed by 3 bases and the J gene end by 7 bases; junction bases not matched to a gene: 13.

The V call is TRBV2, the J call TRBJ2-2, with 7 bases aligning to TRBD1. Per the germline V gene, CDR1 is SNHLY and CDR2 is FYNNEI. The CDR3 is 11 residues long. V was pared by 11 bases and J by 6 bases, with 3 bases of the junction left unmatched. The CDR3 is CAGQVAGELFF. The CDR3 DNA reads as TGTGCCGGACAGGTCGCCGGGGAGCTGTTTTTT.

The rearrangement uses TRBV27 and TRBJ2-1; 10 nucleotides agree with TRBD1. The germline V gene has CDR1 MNHEY and CDR2 SMNVEV (reference sequence). The J segment lost 6 bases and the V segment lost 7 bases, leaving 12 bases of the junction unmatched. The CDR3 loop spans 16 amino acids. CDR3 nucleotide sequence: TGTGCCAGCAACAAACGGTCCGGGACAGGGGCCAATGAGCAGTTCTTC. Translation gives CASNKRSGTGANEQFF.